These T cell receptor beta chains were read from a single sample in a study of blood T cells in healthy people across ages. TCRdb re-derived calls from the 5' RACE reads in MiXCR, one entry per CDR3 protein. The table lists around 1,600,000 distinct CDR3 sequences, roughly 43% of them singletons, with over 3.5% in the top ten. Sample: blood. Receptors originate from a woman aged 18-29 years in good health. Both conserved end residues are trimmed from each CDR3. A D gene is named only where the DNA matches it firmly.

>12|TRBV4-1|TRBD2|TRBJ2-5
ASSAGTIEETQY
>12|TRBV6-5|-|TRBJ1-2
ASSYGGMNYGYT
>13|TRBV25-1|-|TRBJ2-7
ASSPSWGALNEQY
>13|TRBV27|TRBD1|TRBJ1-1
ASSLTGQGYTEAF
>13|TRBV6-5|TRBD1|TRBJ1-1
ASSPSGQGRPEAF
>12|TRBV12-3/TRBV12-4|TRBD2|TRBJ2-7
ASSRASGRGEQY
>12|TRBV12-3/TRBV12-4|TRBD1|TRBJ1-4
ASSSTGTNEKLF
>12|TRBV27|-|TRBJ2-3
ASRFGPVRDTQY
>14|TRBV27|-|TRBJ2-1
ASSPTGSSSYNEQF
>11|TRBV3-1|-|TRBJ2-4
ASSPSGSGIQY
>12|TRBV28|TRBD1|TRBJ1-2
ASRDAGQGHGYT
>12|TRBV20-1|-|TRBJ1-4
SARKTDSSEKLF
>12|TRBV5-1|-|TRBJ2-4
ASSLYGADEGQY
>12|TRBV27|-|-
ASSLIGPRETQY
>15|TRBV20-1|-|TRBJ2-4
SARVSGPVIDKNIQY
>12|TRBV29-1|TRBD1|TRBJ2-7
SVVSGDRGHEQY
>12|TRBV12-3/TRBV12-4|-|TRBJ1-5
ASSFQVSNQPQH
>9|TRBV30|-|TRBJ1-1
AWERFTEAF
>12|TRBV6-5|TRBD2|TRBJ2-3
ASSLAGVMDTQY
>10|TRBV10-3|-|TRBJ2-7
AISESFYEQY
>12|TRBV29-1|TRBD2|TRBJ2-3
SAWASGRTDTQY
>14|TRBV4-3|-|TRBJ1-2
ASSRSGQGILYGYT
>11|TRBV12-3/TRBV12-4|TRBD1|TRBJ1-2
ASSRQGNCGYT
>15|TRBV4-3|-|TRBJ2-3
ASSQASGPGWGDTQY
>18|TRBV28|TRBD2|TRBJ2-3
ASSSGTSGRADLITDTQY
>14|TRBV12-3/TRBV12-4|TRBD1|TRBJ2-3
ASSPRGQGLTDTQY
>14|TRBV27|TRBD1|TRBJ1-3
ASSPRTGHSGNTIY
>14|TRBV4-1|-|TRBJ2-1
ASSQDVQRPYNEQF
>13|TRBV7-9|-|TRBJ1-4
ASSWDGSRNEKLF
>11|TRBV29-1|-|TRBJ2-7
SGTVGGSYEQY
>15|TRBV5-1|TRBD2|TRBJ2-3
ASQKPLGLAGADTQC
>11|TRBV20-1|TRBD1|TRBJ1-2
SATVDRAYGYT
>14|TRBV7-9|-|TRBJ1-2
ASSLVKQGRHEGYT
>14|TRBV27|TRBD2|TRBJ2-3
ASSFISGVLTDTQY
>11|TRBV7-9|TRBD1|TRBJ2-5
ASTRDRKETQY
>14|TRBV18|TRBD2|TRBJ2-3
ASSRLQRGDTDTQY
>11|TRBV9|-|TRBJ2-1
ASSGPVGNEQF
>11|TRBV29-1|-|-
SVDQGSEETQY
>11|TRBV20-1|-|TRBJ2-7
SAPDWGSYEQY
>14|TRBV9|-|TRBJ1-3
ASSVAGQGVGNTIY
>12|TRBV7-2|TRBD2|TRBJ2-7
ASSLRGGMNEQY
>11|TRBV29-1|-|TRBJ1-2
SVGGARVDGYT
>11|TRBV20-1|-|TRBJ2-5
SARDLIGETQY
>13|TRBV19|TRBD2|TRBJ2-7
ASSVGRGSSYEQY
>14|TRBV11-2|-|TRBJ1-6
VSSSAGGVNNSPLH
>17|TRBV12-3/TRBV12-4|-|TRBJ1-5
ASSLTLVSSGLGNQPQH